This T cell receptor beta chain was found in a study of blood T cell dynamics during melanoma immunotherapy. Time point indicated: week 3, after first cycle of checkpoint inhibitor. This clone occurred once. Sequenced by immunoSEQ multiplex PCR; TCRdb stores in-frame clones only, minus some. The sample gives nearly 7,000 clones, more than 75% of which show up once; about 33% is in the top ten. This specimen consisted of blood, obtained from a patient treated with checkpoint blockade. This receptor was taken from a human donor with melanoma. Some clones in this sample may be carry-over from other donors' samples.

The CDR3 coding sequence is TGTGCCAGCAGCTTGGGACCGGGACAGGGGAGAGAGACCCAGTACTTC. Protein: CASSLGPGQGRETQYF. The rearrangement joins TRBV13 to TRBJ2-5; 10 bases agree with TRBD1. V dropped 3 bases and J dropped 4; count of bases not matched to a gene: 8. CDR3 length: 16 amino acids. From germline, CDR1 is PRHDT and CDR2 FYEKMQ (reference sequence).